Sequencing of this T cell receptor (beta chain) was carried out in a study of T cells after yellow fever vaccination. The study, taken as a whole, reports: Most primary-vaccination clones recurred post-booster (around 97% CD4, 85% to 90% CD8).

V was clipped by 7 bases and J by 0 bases, with 16 bases between them. The CDR3 totals 16 residues. Germline assignment: CDR1 LNHDA and CDR2 SQIVND (reference sequence). Points on this clonotype: What it recognizes is unknown.

TCRdb itself ran the 5' RACE reads through MiXCR, one entry per CDR3 protein. There are 110,000 to 150,000 distinct CDR3 sequences in the sample; just over 6.5% occur only once, and more than 0.6% lies in the top ten. The sequence derives from a young man who received the YFV17D yellow fever vaccine. The sequencing here drew on CD4+ T cells sorted from PBMCs, taken 10 days after the yellow fever booster vaccination. The chain employs TRBV19 and TRBJ1-3; D is uncertain. DNA of the CDR3: TGTGCCAGTACAGAGACCGCGACGAGCTCTGGAAACACCATATATTTT. Translated, it gives CASTETATSSGNTIYF. The whole variable domain, remainder taken from reference TRBV19 and TRBJ1-3, is DGGITQSPKYLFRKEGQNVTLSCEQNLNHDAMYWYRQDPGQGLRLIYYSQIVNDFQKGDIAEGYSVSREKKESFPLTVTSAQKNPTAFYLCASTETATSSGNTIYFGEGSWLTVV.